Below, 5 T cell receptor beta chains from the same sample are listed, as sequenced in a study of beta chain features in type 1 diabetes. These receptors have no identified antigens. Every isolated RNA sample was fully reverse transcribed, so sequencing captured expressed TCRB transcripts. Sequencing was performed with immunoSEQ multiplex PCR; in TCRdb, only in-frame clones are kept and a portion is missing. Here the sample spans about 370,000 clones, over 8.5% being singletons. Study outcomes and limitations: Researchers report that Type 1 diabetes patients had moderately but significantly shorter TCRB CDR3s across all four CD4+ subsets.

The sequencing sample was made of central memory CD4+ T cells from blood. These receptors all come from a man aged 25-40 years with type 1 diabetes.

This chain links TRBV4-2 with TRBJ2-7, with D tentatively TRBD1 (5 bases). The length of the CDR3 is 16 residues. Germline V gives CDR1 LGHNA, CDR2 YNFKEQ. V was trimmed by 0 bases and J by 4 bases, leaving 16 bases between them. CDR3: CASSQDRARRGYEQYF. The CDR3 DNA sequence: TGTGCCAGCAGCCAAGACAGGGCAAGGCGTGGGTACGAGCAGTACTTC.

The chain is built from TRBV9 and TRBJ2-7; D unclear. Between the trimmed V and J ends, which lost 4 bases and 0 bases, there was a span of 20 bases. The CDR3 runs to 17 residues. Germline CDR1 is SGDLS and CDR2 is YYNGEE. The CDR3, as DNA: TGTGCCAGCAGCCCCCGACGGAGTGACTTGAGCTCCTACGAGCAGTACTTC. This codes for CASSPRRSDLSSYEQYF.

This clone was seen many times. Other DNA sequences in the sample encode the same CDR3. CDR3 protein: CASSQRTSGTYNEQFF. CDR3 coding DNA: TGTGCCAGCAGCCAACGGACAAGCGGGACATACAATGAGCAGTTCTTC. The V gene is TRBV7-2, the J gene TRBJ2-1, with a tentative D call TRBD2 (7 bases). V lost 5 bases, J lost 4 bases, and 18 bases lay in between. Germline loops: CDR1 SGHTA, CDR2 FQGNSA. The CDR3 sequence is 16 residues long.

This clone was detected only a few times. V is TRBV14 and J is TRBJ1-1; possibly TRBD1 for D (5 bases). Germline values: CDR1 SGHDN, CDR2 FVKESK. CDR3 size: 16 residues. Between the trimmed V and J ends, which lost 0 bases and 3 bases, there was a span of 14 bases. The CDR3 reads CASSQDQGTGYTEAFF. The CDR3 DNA is TGTGCCAGCAGCCAAGATCAAGGGACGGGGTACACTGAAGCTTTCTTT.

This chain uses TRBV2 with TRBJ2-2, with 10 bases aligning to TRBD2. V trimming: 9 bases; J trimming: 3 bases; junction bases outside the gene matches: 10. The CDR3 runs 16 residues. Germline CDR1 and CDR2: SNHLY and FYNNEI. In DNA form, the CDR3 reads TGTGCCAGTGGCTTAGGGACTAGCGATTACACCGGGGAGCTGTTTTTT. Amino acids: CASGLGTSDYTGELFF.